This T cell receptor (beta chain) was recovered during a study of T cell responses to AZD1222 COVID-19 vaccine. Overall study: Pooled samples include second doses given at about 4 or 12 weeks. General study points: Researchers took repertoire samples only after the peak T cell response had come. Spike-specific TCR breadth and depth were elevated following two AZD1222 doses.

Remarks on this clone: The antigen is unknown.

Produced via immunoSEQ multiplex PCR; TCRdb's table is partial and in-frame only. The sample contains around 120,000 clones, about nine tenths of which appear only once. Trimming took off 5 bases at V and 2 bases at J, with 18 bases between the two ends. Germline CDR1 reads MDHEN; CDR2 reads SYDVKM. This CDR3 spans 16 amino acids. This TCR derives from an adult in good health. The sequences come from peripheral blood, collected on day 0 of AZD1222 vaccination. The chain is built from TRBV28 and TRBJ1-2; D may be TRBD1 (6 bases). DNA of the CDR3: TGTGCCAGCAGTGTTGGGTCAGGACAGTACAACTATGGCTACACCTTC. Its protein is CASSVGSGQYNYGYTF.